The rows below give T cell receptor beta chains drawn from one sample of a study of early T cells in non-severe SARS-CoV-2 infection. Via MiXCR, TCRdb re-called the 5' RACE reads, giving one row per CDR3 protein. The sample consists of 35,000 to 40,000 distinct CDR3 sequences, around 6.1% of them appearing once. Sequenced sample: whole blood. These receptors were taken from an adult who was a healthcare worker with PCR-confirmed SARS-CoV-2 infection or an uninfected control (not recorded which). The CDR3 runs from the conserved cysteine through the conserved F or W.

V: TRBV20-1; J: TRBJ2-7; CDR3: CSATWNGGNSYEQYF
V: TRBV18; J: TRBJ2-1; CDR3: CASSPTTGVDEQFF
V: TRBV11-2; J: TRBJ1-1; CDR3: CASSSYRGRNTEAFF
V: TRBV5-5; J: TRBJ2-7; CDR3: CASSLAGQGAPYEQYF
V: TRBV30; J: TRBJ1-5; CDR3: CAHGMGGGQPQHF
V: TRBV12-3/TRBV12-4; J: TRBJ2-3; CDR3: CASSLDTVYADTQYF
V: TRBV28; J: TRBJ2-6; CDR3: CASSLRGPGANVLTF
V: TRBV7-2; J: TRBJ2-3; CDR3: CASSNRGTAQQYF
V: TRBV18; J: TRBJ1-4; CDR3: CASSPRPGTVGEKLFF
V: TRBV10-3; J: TRBJ1-1; CDR3: CATEQGSLANTEAFF
V: TRBV20-1; J: TRBJ1-6; CDR3: CSARDFGGSPLHF
V: TRBV24-1; J: TRBJ2-3; CDR3: CATSDMGRGADTQYF
V: TRBV5-1; J: TRBJ2-7; CDR3: CASSRDAGEQYF
V: TRBV6-2/TRBV6-3; J: TRBJ2-1; CDR3: CASLRPGFDEQFF
V: TRBV29-1; J: TRBJ1-1; CDR3: CSTKQGDTEAFF
V: TRBV9; J: TRBJ2-3; CDR3: CASSVATGGEGQYF
V: TRBV30; J: TRBJ1-2; CDR3: CAWRDSSYGYTF
V: TRBV7-2; J: TRBJ2-3; CDR3: CASSPRDRGRTDTQYF
V: TRBV6-6; J: TRBJ1-1; CDR3: CASRTGLGAAEAFF
V: TRBV29-1; J: TRBJ2-2; CDR3: CSVLGQGETGELFF
V: TRBV13; J: TRBJ1-3; CDR3: CASSARSRQDYRKNTIYF
V: TRBV5-1; J: TRBJ2-2; CDR3: CASSSPGQRRTGELFF
V: TRBV20-1; J: TRBJ2-5; CDR3: CSARDAGGIETQYF
V: TRBV6-4; J: TRBJ1-1; CDR3: CASSGQAGTEAFF
V: TRBV18; J: TRBJ2-2; CDR3: CASSPPETGGTGELFF
V: TRBV4-3; J: TRBJ2-6; CDR3: CASSQDRGDALTF
V: TRBV20-1; J: TRBJ2-1; CDR3: CSARELGLNNEQFF
V: TRBV12-3/TRBV12-4; J: TRBJ2-5; CDR3: CASKLAGGPETQYF
V: TRBV28; J: TRBJ2-1; CDR3: CASSPSGSSNEQFF
V: TRBV20-1; J: TRBJ2-3; CDR3: CSIHGRPDTQYF
V: TRBV5-3; J: TRBJ2-3; CDR3: CARSHIRDGPTDTQYF
V: TRBV3-1; J: TRBJ2-1; CDR3: CASSQDENYNEQFF
V: TRBV12-3/TRBV12-4; J: TRBJ2-6; CDR3: CASSFYGPLLIDGANVLTF
V: TRBV6-2/TRBV6-3; J: TRBJ2-3; CDR3: CASSYKDTQYF
V: TRBV10-3; J: TRBJ2-1; CDR3: CAISESTPQVNEQFF
V: TRBV20-1; J: TRBJ2-1; CDR3: CSARDGGRAHYNEQFF
V: TRBV5-1; J: TRBJ1-1; CDR3: CASSFGGVGTEAFF
V: TRBV11-2; J: TRBJ2-7; CDR3: CASSRPGPEREQYF
V: TRBV20-1; J: TRBJ2-5; CDR3: CSARLAGRPGETQYF
V: TRBV7-9; J: TRBJ2-7; CDR3: CASSLWGQGTYEQYF
V: TRBV11-2; J: TRBJ2-7; CDR3: CASSLLESYEQYF
V: TRBV29-1; J: TRBJ2-3; CDR3: CSVLGDTQYF
V: TRBV5-1; J: TRBJ2-5; CDR3: CASTRQGRGETQYF
V: TRBV4-3; J: TRBJ2-7; CDR3: CASSQEVAGGGEQYF
V: TRBV20-1; J: TRBJ1-2; CDR3: CSAMDRANYGYTF
V: TRBV9; J: TRBJ2-7; CDR3: CASSGHRGEEQYF
V: TRBV20-1; J: TRBJ2-7; CDR3: CSASPSDRQGVMYEQYF
V: TRBV5-6; J: TRBJ2-2; CDR3: CASSLGQDTGELFF
V: TRBV13; J: TRBJ1-5; CDR3: CASSSGGQPQHF
V: TRBV7-3; J: TRBJ1-6; CDR3: CASSLMAGNNSPLHF
V: TRBV9; J: TRBJ2-1; CDR3: CASSLPGLAGGQPYNEQFF
V: TRBV11-2; J: TRBJ2-5; CDR3: CASSLATSQETQYF
V: TRBV21-1; J: TRBJ2-7; CDR3: CASSKPRPSCTVDEQYF
V: TRBV11-2; J: TRBJ2-1; CDR3: CASRSGTSADNEQFF
V: TRBV24-1; J: TRBJ2-1; CDR3: CATSDWRYEQFF
V: TRBV18; J: TRBJ2-5; CDR3: CASSPIAGQQETQYF
V: TRBV12-3/TRBV12-4; J: TRBJ1-2; CDR3: CASSPDREHGYTF
V: TRBV19; J: TRBJ2-5; CDR3: CASSKGVEETQYF
V: TRBV3-1; J: TRBJ2-7; CDR3: CASRNSGTSEYEQYF
V: TRBV7-3; J: TRBJ2-1; CDR3: CASSSSGTRKFF